This record looks at one T cell receptor (beta chain) sequence and its context. The table lists this clone with a few counts. No antigen is known for it. Nothing much larger sits one base from this clone, and base qualities are not available. The source of the sample is a study of blood T cell repertoires in COVID-19 (dated by TCRdb to about 2020). About the full investigation: The collaborator samples originated in the United States, Italy and Spain and spanned the acute and convalescent phases of COVID-19. The material from the prospective study consisted of cDNA or gDNA derived from T cells, B-cell-depleted T cells, or PBMCs. The dataset comprised deeply sampled blood TCRbeta repertoires from subjects exposed to, actively infected with, or recovered from COVID-19. The repertoires were released in a freely available public database intended as a resource for research on the immune response to SARS-CoV-2. The samples were drawn from the first 160 participants of the ongoing ImmuneRACE study and from 1,254 subjects provided by 6 global collaborators. Sample metadata almost always included a de-identified subject ID, COVID-19 status, age in years and sex. Where available, HLA class I and class II types were taken from metadata supplied by the sample provider and were not determined by assay-based typing. The study at large found these results: The amount of clinical and demographic metadata varied by source and participant and was provided uncurated.

TCRbeta CDR3 regions were amplified from genomic DNA using the immunoSEQ Assay, a bias-controlled multiplex PCR. In the original analysis: The number of nucleated cells in each sample was estimated from the amplification of reference gene primers within the assay. To quantify the absolute abundance of each unique TCRbeta CDR3 rearrangement, sequence reads were collapsed and filtered. Productive Simpson clonality was computed per sample as the square root of Simpson's diversity index over productive rearrangements. TCRdb took this table from immuneACCESS and kept in-frame rearrangements with V and J called. Such tables lack part of the clones; where checked against another copy, unresolved V genes explain under half of the gap, and the rest is unexplained. V, J and clone size were drawn from that table, and D and trimming were deduced from the DNA. In all, the sample holds about 29,000 clones, and approximately 81% of those were seen once. The top ten hold 9% to 10% of the sample.

Each collaborating institution followed its own protocols to collect whole blood in K2EDTA tubes. Collaborator samples were shipped for TCRbeta analysis as frozen whole blood, isolated PBMCs, or DNA extracted from either sample type. From the cysteine through the phenylalanine, the CDR3 covers 13 amino acids. Only CDR3 DNA remains: 39 bases, in frame from the first base. V lost 2 bases and J lost 6 bases; the stretch between them is 12 bases long. Via the germline V gene (reference sequence), CDR1 is SGHNT and CDR2 YYREEE. Input material: peripheral blood. This chain is built from TRBV5-4 and TRBJ2-7, with a weak D call of TRBD2 (5 bases match). The TCR comes from a man at least 80 years old with active COVID-19. The CDR3: CASSFGPGGEQYF. DNA sequence: TGTGCCAGCAGCTTCGGCCCCGGAGGCGAGCAGTACTTC.